This T cell receptor (beta chain) was identified during a study of blood T cell repertoires in COVID-19. Turning to the study itself: T cells, B-cell-depleted T cells, or PBMCs provided the cDNA or gDNA that served as material.

Original methodology: By means of reference gene primer amplification, nucleated cell counts were estimated. Clones were read by immunoSEQ multiplex PCR, and TCRdb kept only the in-frame ones, dropping some. V and J calls and clone size are given by that table; D and trimming were obtained from the DNA. The sample yields roughly 330,000 clones, approximately 90% seen once. The V gene lost 5 bases and the J gene lost 0 bases, with 12 bases spanning the gap. The CDR3 is 15 residues long. Germline CDR1 reads SEHNR; CDR2 reads FQNEAQ (reference sequence). The sample taken for sequencing was PBMCs or T cells enriched from blood (not recorded which). The clonotype was recovered from a woman aged 18-30 years who had recovered from COVID-19. The V and J genes are TRBV7-9 and TRBJ2-3; D is undetermined. The CDR3 loop reads CASSPPSLSTDTQYF. The DNA of the CDR3 is TGTGCCAGCAGCCCCCCGAGCTTAAGCACAGATACGCAGTATTTT.